This is a list of T cell receptor beta chains from one sample in a study of low-dose radiotherapy and immunotherapy resistance in tumors. TCRdb reprocessed the reads via MiXCR and lists one record per CDR3 protein. In the table there are 75,000 to 95,000 distinct CDR3 sequences, around 9.2% of which are singletons. The source material was PBMCs, sampled before treatment. The receptor set was obtained from a male donor with prostate cancer. The CDR3 runs from the conserved cysteine through the conserved F or W. The D gene is left open where the match is weak. Clone size, where shown, is once, few, many, or a class for clones that have expanded.

size	J	D	V	CDR3	DNA
many	TRBJ2-4	TRBD1	TRBV2	CASSDRTGGDEKNIQYF	TGTGCCAGCAGTGATCGAACAGGGGGCGATGAGAAAAACATTCAGTACTTC
many	TRBJ2-6	TRBD2	TRBV29-1	CSVVLGGASGANVLTF	TGCAGCGTTGTTCTCGGGGGGGCCTCTGGGGCCAACGTCCTGACTTTC
many	TRBJ2-5	.	TRBV2	CASRGSGETQYF	TGTGCCAGCAGGGGGAGTGGAGAGACCCAGTACTTC
many	TRBJ2-7	.	TRBV6-2/TRBV6-3	CASSYADSFRSYEQYF	TGTGCCAGCAGTTACGCGGACAGTTTTCGATCCTACGAGCAGTACTTC
many	TRBJ1-2	TRBD1	TRBV29-1	CSAGGGQGKTFGYTF	TGCAGCGCTGGAGGCGGACAGGGCAAGACCTTCGGCTACACCTTC
many	TRBJ2-7	TRBD1	TRBV2	CASSRDSAYEQYF	TGTGCCAGCAGCCGGGACAGCGCCTACGAGCAGTACTTC
many	TRBJ2-3	.	TRBV11-3	CASSSAGLPTDTQYF	TGTGCCAGCAGCTCTGCCGGACTTCCCACAGATACGCAGTATTTT
many	TRBJ2-1	TRBD2	TRBV9	CASSGHGTSGNEQFF	TGTGCCAGCAGCGGACACGGGACTAGCGGCAATGAGCAGTTCTTC
many	TRBJ2-1	.	TRBV12-3/TRBV12-4	CASSPGTLNEQFF	TGTGCCAGCAGCCCCGGGACTTTGAATGAGCAGTTCTTC
many	TRBJ2-7	TRBD2	TRBV4-1	CASSQVLAGYYEQYF	TGTGCCAGCAGCCAAGTACTAGCGGGCTACTACGAGCAGTACTTC
many	TRBJ1-5	TRBD1	TRBV10-3	CATRTGAQGQPQHF	TGTGCCACACGAACAGGGGCGCAAGGTCAGCCCCAGCATTTT
many	TRBJ1-5	.	TRBV6-2/TRBV6-3	CASRVHGGEPQHF	TGTGCCAGCAGGGTACACGGCGGGGAGCCCCAGCATTTT
many	TRBJ2-2	.	TRBV5-1	CASSFSGELFF	TGTGCCAGCAGCTTTTCCGGGGAGCTGTTTTTT
many	TRBJ2-2	TRBD1	TRBV5-1	CASSFSGTGTGELFF	TGCGCCAGCAGCTTCTCCGGGACAGGGACCGGGGAGCTGTTTTTT
.	TRBJ1-2	.	TRBV4-3	CASSHPLRGVENYGYTF	TGCGCCAGCAGCCACCCCCTGAGGGGCGTAGAAAACTATGGCTACACCTTC
many	TRBJ2-5	TRBD1	TRBV2	CASSGDRGETQYF	TGTGCCAGCAGTGGGGACAGGGGTGAGACCCAGTACTTC
many	TRBJ2-3	TRBD1	TRBV5-1	CASSSLTGGGKDTQYF	TGCGCCAGCAGCTCACTGACAGGGGGAGGTAAAGATACGCAGTATTTT
many	TRBJ2-5	.	TRBV4-2	CASSPRPIAGWIQETQYF	TGTGCCAGCAGCCCACGTCCTATCGCAGGGTGGATCCAAGAGACCCAGTACTTC
many	TRBJ1-5	.	TRBV28	CASSLTNQPQHF	TGTGCCAGCAGTTTGACCAATCAGCCCCAGCATTTT
many	TRBJ2-5	.	TRBV9	CASSVSPQKGETQYF	TGTGCCAGCAGCGTATCCCCTCAAAAGGGGGAGACCCAGTACTTC
many	TRBJ2-7	.	TRBV4-3	CASSQGLASSYEQYF	TGCGCCAGCAGCCAAGGTCTAGCGAGCTCCTACGAGCAGTACTTC
many	TRBJ2-1	TRBD1	TRBV5-1	CASSLEQGALYNEQFF	TGCGCCAGCAGCTTGGAACAGGGGGCGTTGTACAATGAGCAGTTCTTC
many	TRBJ1-5	.	TRBV28	CASSLGFQPQHF	TGTGCCAGCAGTTTGGGTTTTCAGCCCCAGCATTTT
many	TRBJ1-3	.	TRBV30	CAWSNQGNTIYF	TGTGCCTGGAGTAACCAGGGAAACACCATATATTTT
many	TRBJ2-3	TRBD2	TRBV28	CASSSRLAGGITGTDTQYF	TGTGCCAGCAGTTCCAGACTAGCGGGAGGGATTACGGGCACAGATACGCAGTATTTT
many	TRBJ1-6	.	TRBV14	CASSPGPRAPLHF	TGTGCCAGCAGCCCGGGGCCAAGGGCACCCCTCCACTTT
many	TRBJ2-1	TRBD2	TRBV7-8	CASSLKRAGAQYNEQFF	TGTGCCAGCAGCTTAAAGAGAGCGGGAGCACAATACAATGAGCAGTTCTTC